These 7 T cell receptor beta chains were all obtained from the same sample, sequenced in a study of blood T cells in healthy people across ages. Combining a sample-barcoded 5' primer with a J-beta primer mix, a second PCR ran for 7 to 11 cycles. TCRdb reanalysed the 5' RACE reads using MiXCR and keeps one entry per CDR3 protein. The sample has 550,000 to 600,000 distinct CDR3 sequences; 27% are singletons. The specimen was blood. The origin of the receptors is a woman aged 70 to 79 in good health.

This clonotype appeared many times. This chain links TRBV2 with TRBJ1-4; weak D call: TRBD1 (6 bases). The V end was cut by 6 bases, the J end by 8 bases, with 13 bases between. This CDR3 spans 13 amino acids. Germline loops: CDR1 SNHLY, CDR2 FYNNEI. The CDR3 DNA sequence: TGTGCCAGCAGCCGGGACACGGGGGAAAAACTGTTTTTT. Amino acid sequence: CASSRDTGEKLFF.

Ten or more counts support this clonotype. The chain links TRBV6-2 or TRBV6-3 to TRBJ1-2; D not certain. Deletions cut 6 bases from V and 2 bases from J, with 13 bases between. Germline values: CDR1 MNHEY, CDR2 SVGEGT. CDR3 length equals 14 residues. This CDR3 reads CASRTYGVNYGYTF. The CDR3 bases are TGTGCCAGCAGGACCTACGGAGTGAACTATGGCTACACCTTC.

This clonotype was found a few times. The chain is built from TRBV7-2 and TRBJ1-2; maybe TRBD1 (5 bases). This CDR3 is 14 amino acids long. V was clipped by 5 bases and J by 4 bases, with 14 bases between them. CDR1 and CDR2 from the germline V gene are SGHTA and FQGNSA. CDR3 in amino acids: CASSPSGRSYGYTF. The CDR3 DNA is TGTGCCAGCAGCCCTTCGGGGCGGTCCTATGGCTACACCTTC.

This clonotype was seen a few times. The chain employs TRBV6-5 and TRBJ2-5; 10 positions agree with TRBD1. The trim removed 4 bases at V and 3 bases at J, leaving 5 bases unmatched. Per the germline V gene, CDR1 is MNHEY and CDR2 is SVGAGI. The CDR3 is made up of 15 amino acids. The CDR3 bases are TGTGCCAGCAGTTCCGTCGGACAGGGGGAAGAGACCCAGTACTTC. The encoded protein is CASSSVGQGEETQYF.

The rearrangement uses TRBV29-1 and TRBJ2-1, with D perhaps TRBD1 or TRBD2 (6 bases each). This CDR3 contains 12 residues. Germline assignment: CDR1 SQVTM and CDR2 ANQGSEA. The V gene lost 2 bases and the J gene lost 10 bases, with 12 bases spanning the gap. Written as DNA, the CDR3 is TGCAGCGTTGAATATGAGGGGGGCGAGCAGTTCTTC. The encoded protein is CSVEYEGGEQFF.

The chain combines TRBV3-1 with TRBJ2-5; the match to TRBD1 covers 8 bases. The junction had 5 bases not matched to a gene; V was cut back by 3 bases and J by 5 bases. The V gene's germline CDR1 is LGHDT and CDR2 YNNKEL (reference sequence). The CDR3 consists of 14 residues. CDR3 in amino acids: CASSQMDREETQYF. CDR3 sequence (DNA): TGTGCCAGCAGCCAGATGGACAGGGAGGAGACCCAGTACTTC.

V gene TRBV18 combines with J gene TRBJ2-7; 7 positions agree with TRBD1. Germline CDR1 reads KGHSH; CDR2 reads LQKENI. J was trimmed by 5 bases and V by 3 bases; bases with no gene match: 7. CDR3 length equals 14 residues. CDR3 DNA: TGTGCCAGCTCACCCGACAGGGTAATTAACGAGCAGTACTTC. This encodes CASSPDRVINEQYF.